Following are 8 T cell receptor beta chains from one sample sequenced in a study of cytomegalovirus exposure and HLA in healthy donors. The PCR used 60 Vbeta and 13 Jbeta primers. Profiled with immunoSEQ multiplex PCR; TCRdb holds only in-frame clones, not every one. The top ten clones hold roughly 6.3% of a sample with about 160,000 clones, approximately 84% of them seen once. Sequenced input: PBMCs. These receptors originate from a male donor in good health and CMV-seropositive.

The CDR3 region is CASSEGWPSSYNSPLHF. CDR3 DNA sequence: TGTGCCAGCAGTGAAGGGTGGCCTAGCTCCTATAATTCACCCCTCCACTTT. The chain employs TRBV6-1 and TRBJ1-6; no reliable D call. V was cut by 1 base and J by 0 bases, with 10 bases left in between. Germline V gives CDR1 MNHNS, CDR2 SASEGT. The CDR3 totals 17 residues.

The rearrangement links TRBV7-2 to TRBJ2-7, with 10 bases lining up with TRBD2. The CDR3 has 16 amino acids. V was pared by 5 bases and J by 2 bases, with 9 bases of the junction left unmatched. The germline CDR1 and CDR2 sequences are SGHTA and FQGNSA. The CDR3 coding sequence is TGTGCCAGCAGCCCAGGACTAGCGGTTACTGCCTACGAGCAGTACTTC. Its protein product is CASSPGLAVTAYEQYF.

The rearrangement links TRBV27 to TRBJ1-6, with 9 bases that match TRBD1. V lost 2 bases, J lost 6 bases, and 11 bases stayed unmatched. Per the germline V gene, CDR1 is MNHEY and CDR2 is SMNVEV (reference sequence). The CDR3 length is 18 residues. In nucleotides, the CDR3 is TGTGCCAGCAGTTTACCAACAGGGGGCTTGAGTCGTAATTCACCCCTCCACTTT. Translation: CASSLPTGGLSRNSPLHF.

The chain recombines TRBV28 with TRBJ1-5; D uncertain. V was cut by 5 bases and J by 4 bases, with 15 bases left in between. The CDR3 extends over 15 amino acids. Germline CDR1 is MDHEN and CDR2 is SYDVKM. CDR3 residues: CASSALSERNQPQHF. The CDR3 DNA reads as TGTGCCAGCAGTGCCCTCAGCGAAAGGAATCAGCCCCAGCATTTT.

This clone was seen just once. J is TRBJ2-5 and V is TRBV11-3; D unresolved. The DNA end lines up better with TRBJ2-7; the J call may be wrong. From germline, CDR1 is SGHNT and CDR2 YENEEA. CDR3 length: 14 residues. CDR3 amino acids: CASSSSLASYEQYF. The CDR3 DNA reads as TGTGCCAGCAGCTCTTCATTAGCTAGCTACGAGCAGTACTTC.

This clone has just one count. The chain employs TRBV7-8 and TRBJ2-2; a possible D gene is TRBD1 (6 bases). V was cut by 5 bases and J by 4 bases, with 20 bases left in between. The CDR3 runs 17 residues. Germline CDR1 SGHVS, CDR2 FQNEAQ. The CDR3 region has the DNA TGTGCCAGCAGCCGTAAGACAGGTTCCAAAACCACCGGGGAGCTGTTTTTT. This gives the protein CASSRKTGSKTTGELFF.

As to this clone: At one end, the junction sequence differs from germline, possibly due to a read error. The CDR3 sequence is CASSEVKTLEHF. CDR3 DNA: TGTGCCAGCAGTGAGGTCAAAACCCTTGAGCACTTC. The chain couples TRBV6-1 to TRBJ2-7; the D is unclear. The CDR3 has 12 amino acids. Looked up from germline, CDR1 is MNHNS and CDR2 is SASEGT.

V usage is TRBV4-3 and J usage is TRBJ2-1; no reliable D call. CDR1 and CDR2 from the germline V gene are LGHNA and YSLEER. This CDR3 has 13 amino acids. V was cut by 2 bases and J by 5 bases, with 7 bases left in between. CDR3 nucleotides: TGCGCCAGCAGCCAATCACCAGACAATGAGCAGTTCTTC. Translated: CASSQSPDNEQFF.